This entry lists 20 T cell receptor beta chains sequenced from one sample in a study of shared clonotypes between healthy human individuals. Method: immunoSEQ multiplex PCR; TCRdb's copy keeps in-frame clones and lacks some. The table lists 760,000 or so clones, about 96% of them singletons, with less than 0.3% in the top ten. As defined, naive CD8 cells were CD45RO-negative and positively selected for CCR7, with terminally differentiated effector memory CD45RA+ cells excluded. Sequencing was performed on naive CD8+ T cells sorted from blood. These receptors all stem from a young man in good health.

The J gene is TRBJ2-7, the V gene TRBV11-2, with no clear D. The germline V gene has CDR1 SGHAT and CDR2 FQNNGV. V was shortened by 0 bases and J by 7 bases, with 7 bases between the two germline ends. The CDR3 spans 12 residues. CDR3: CASSLDMEEQYF. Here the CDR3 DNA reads TGTGCCAGCAGCTTAGATATGGAAGAGCAGTACTTC.

The CDR3 DNA follows: TGTGCCAGCAGTGAAGCGCTTTGGGGCGCCTACGAGCAGTACTTC. Encoded protein: CASSEALWGAYEQYF. The chain recombines TRBV2 with TRBJ2-7; the D gene is possibly TRBD1 (5 bases). The germline gives CDR1 SNHLY, CDR2 FYNNEI. V lost 0 bases, J lost 2 bases, and 11 bases lay in between. This CDR3 comprises 15 residues.

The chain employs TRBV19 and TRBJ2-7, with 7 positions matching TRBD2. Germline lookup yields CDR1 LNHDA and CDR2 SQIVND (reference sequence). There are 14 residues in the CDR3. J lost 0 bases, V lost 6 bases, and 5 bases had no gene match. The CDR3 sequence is CASSLRGDSYEQYF. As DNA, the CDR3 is TGTGCCAGTAGCCTCCGGGGGGACTCCTACGAGCAGTACTTC.

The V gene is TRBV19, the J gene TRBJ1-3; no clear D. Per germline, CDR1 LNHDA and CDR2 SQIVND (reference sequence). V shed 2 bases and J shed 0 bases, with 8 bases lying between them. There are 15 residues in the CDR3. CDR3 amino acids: CASSISAISGNTIYF. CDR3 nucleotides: TGTGCCAGTAGTATATCGGCTATCTCTGGAAACACCATATATTTT.

This CDR3 is CASSQVLGGSGEQYF. CDR3 coding DNA: TGCGCCAGCAGCCAAGTCTTGGGCGGGAGTGGCGAGCAGTACTTC. The rearrangement joins TRBV4-1 to TRBJ2-7; TRBD2 aligns across 7 bases. The CDR3 length is 15 residues. Germline V gene lookup returns CDR1 MGHRA and CDR2 YSYEKL. J was trimmed by 6 bases and V by 1 base; bases with no gene match: 9.

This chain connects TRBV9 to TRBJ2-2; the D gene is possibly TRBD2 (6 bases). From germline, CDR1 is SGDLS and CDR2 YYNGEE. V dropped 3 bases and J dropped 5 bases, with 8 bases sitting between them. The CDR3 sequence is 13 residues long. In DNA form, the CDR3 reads TGTGCCAGCAGCGCGACTAGGACCGGGGAGCTGTTTTTT. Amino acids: CASSATRTGELFF.

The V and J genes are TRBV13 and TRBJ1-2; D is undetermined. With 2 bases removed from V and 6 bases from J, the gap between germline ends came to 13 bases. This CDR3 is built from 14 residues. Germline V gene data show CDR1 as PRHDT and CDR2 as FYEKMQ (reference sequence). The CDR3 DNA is TGTGCCAGCAGCTTATTGGTACTATCTGATGGCTACACCTTC. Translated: CASSLLVLSDGYTF. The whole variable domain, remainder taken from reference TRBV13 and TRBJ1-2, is AAGVIQSPRHLIKEKRETATLKCYPIPRHDTVYWYQQGPGQDPQFLISFYEKMQSDKGSIPDRFSAQQFSDYHSELNMSSLELGDSALYFCASSLLVLSDGYTFGSGTRLTVV.

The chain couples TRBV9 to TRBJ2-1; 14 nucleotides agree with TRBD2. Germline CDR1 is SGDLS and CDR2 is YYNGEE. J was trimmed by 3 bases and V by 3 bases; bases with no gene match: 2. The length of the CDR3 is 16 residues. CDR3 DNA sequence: TGTGCCAGCAGCGGGACTAGCGGGAGGTTCTACAATGAGCAGTTCTTC. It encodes CASSGTSGRFYNEQFF.

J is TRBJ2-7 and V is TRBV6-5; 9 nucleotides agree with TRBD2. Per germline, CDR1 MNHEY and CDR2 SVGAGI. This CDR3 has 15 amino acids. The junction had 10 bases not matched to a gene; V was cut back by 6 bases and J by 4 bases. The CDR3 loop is CASSPSNSGRYEQYF. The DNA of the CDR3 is TGTGCCAGCAGCCCCAGTAATAGCGGGAGATACGAGCAGTACTTC.

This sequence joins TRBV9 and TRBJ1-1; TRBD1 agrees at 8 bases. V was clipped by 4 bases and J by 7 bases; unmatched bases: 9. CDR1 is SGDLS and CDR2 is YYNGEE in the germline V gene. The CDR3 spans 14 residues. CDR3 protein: CASSPWDRQSEAFF. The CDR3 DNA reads TGTGCCAGCAGCCCCTGGGACAGGCAGAGTGAAGCTTTCTTT.

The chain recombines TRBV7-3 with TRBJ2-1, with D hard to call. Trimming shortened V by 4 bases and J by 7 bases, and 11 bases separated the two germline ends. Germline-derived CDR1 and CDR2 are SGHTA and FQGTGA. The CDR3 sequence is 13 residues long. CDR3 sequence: CASSSPRNNEQFF. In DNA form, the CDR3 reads TGTGCCAGCAGCTCGCCCCGGAATAATGAGCAGTTCTTC. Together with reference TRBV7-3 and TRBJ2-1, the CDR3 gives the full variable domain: GAGVSQTPSNKVTEKGKYVELRCDPISGHTALYWYRQSLGQGPEFLIYFQGTGAADDSGLPNDRFFAVRPEGSVSTLKIQRTERGDSAVYLCASSSPRNNEQFFGPGTRLTVL.

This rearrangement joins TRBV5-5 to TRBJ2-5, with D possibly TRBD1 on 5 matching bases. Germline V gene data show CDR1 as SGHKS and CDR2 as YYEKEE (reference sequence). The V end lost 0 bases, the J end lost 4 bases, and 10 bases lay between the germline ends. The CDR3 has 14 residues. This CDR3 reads CASSLGPGIETQYF. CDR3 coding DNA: TGTGCCAGCAGCTTGGGCCCAGGGATAGAGACCCAGTACTTC.

CDR3 in amino acids: CASIFGTSGHTDTQYF. CDR3 DNA: TGTGCCAGTATATTTGGGACTAGCGGTCACACAGATACGCAGTATTTT. The chain links TRBV7-8 to TRBJ2-3; TRBD2 matches at 11 bases. Trimming at V came to 9 bases and at J to 2 bases, leaving 10 bases not matched to a gene. CDR1 and CDR2 from the germline V gene are SGHVS and FQNEAQ. This CDR3 is built from 16 residues. The full variable domain, in which reference TRBV7-8 and TRBJ2-3 provide the parts outside the CDR3, is GAGVSQSPRYKVAKRGQDVALRCDPISGHVSLFWYQQALGQGPEFLTYFQNEAQLDKSGLPSDRFFAERPEGSVSTLKIQRTQQEDSAVYLCASIFGTSGHTDTQYFGPGTRLTVL.

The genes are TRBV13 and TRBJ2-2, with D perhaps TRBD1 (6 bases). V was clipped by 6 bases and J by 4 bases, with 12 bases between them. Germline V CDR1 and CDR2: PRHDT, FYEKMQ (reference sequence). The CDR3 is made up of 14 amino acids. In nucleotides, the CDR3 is TGTGCCAGCAGTTCAGGGGAACTCACCGGGGAGCTGTTTTTT. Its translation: CASSSGELTGELFF.

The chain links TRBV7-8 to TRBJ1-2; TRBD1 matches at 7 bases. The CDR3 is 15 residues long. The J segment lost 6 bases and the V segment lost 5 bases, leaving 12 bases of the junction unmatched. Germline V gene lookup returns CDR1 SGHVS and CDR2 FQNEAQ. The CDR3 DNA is TGTGCCAGCAGCGTCGGGACAGTGGGACGTAATGGCTACACCTTC. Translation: CASSVGTVGRNGYTF.

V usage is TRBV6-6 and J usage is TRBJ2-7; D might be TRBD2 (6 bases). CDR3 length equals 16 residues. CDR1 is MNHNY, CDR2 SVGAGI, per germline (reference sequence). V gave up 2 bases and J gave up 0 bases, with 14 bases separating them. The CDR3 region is CASSYPPEGSSYEQYF. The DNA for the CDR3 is TGTGCCAGCAGTTACCCCCCGGAGGGGTCCTCCTACGAGCAGTACTTC.

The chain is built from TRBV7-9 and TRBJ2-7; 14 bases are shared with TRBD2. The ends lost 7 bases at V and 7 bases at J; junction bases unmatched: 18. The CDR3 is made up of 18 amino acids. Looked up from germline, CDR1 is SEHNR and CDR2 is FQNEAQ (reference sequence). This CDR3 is CASTFPVPGLAGAWEQYF. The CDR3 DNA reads TGTGCCAGCACCTTCCCCGTTCCGGGACTAGCGGGAGCTTGGGAGCAGTACTTC.

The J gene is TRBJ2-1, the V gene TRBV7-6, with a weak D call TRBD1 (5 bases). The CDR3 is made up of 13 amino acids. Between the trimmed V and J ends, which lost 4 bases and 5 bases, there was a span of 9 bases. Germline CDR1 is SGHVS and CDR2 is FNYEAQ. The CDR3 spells CASSSPTDNEQFF. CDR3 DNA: TGTGCCAGCAGCTCTCCGACAGACAATGAGCAGTTCTTC.

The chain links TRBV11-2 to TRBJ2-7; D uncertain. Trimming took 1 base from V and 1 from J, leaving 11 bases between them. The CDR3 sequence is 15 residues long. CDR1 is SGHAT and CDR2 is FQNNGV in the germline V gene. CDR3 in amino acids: CASSLVATSSYEQYF. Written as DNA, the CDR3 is TGTGCCAGCAGCTTAGTGGCAACATCTTCCTACGAGCAGTACTTC.

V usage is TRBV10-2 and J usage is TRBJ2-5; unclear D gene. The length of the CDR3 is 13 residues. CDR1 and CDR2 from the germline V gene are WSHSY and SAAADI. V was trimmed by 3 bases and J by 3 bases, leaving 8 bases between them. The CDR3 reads CASSEYRKETQYF. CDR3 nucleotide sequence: TGCGCCAGCAGTGAATACAGAAAAGAGACCCAGTACTTC.